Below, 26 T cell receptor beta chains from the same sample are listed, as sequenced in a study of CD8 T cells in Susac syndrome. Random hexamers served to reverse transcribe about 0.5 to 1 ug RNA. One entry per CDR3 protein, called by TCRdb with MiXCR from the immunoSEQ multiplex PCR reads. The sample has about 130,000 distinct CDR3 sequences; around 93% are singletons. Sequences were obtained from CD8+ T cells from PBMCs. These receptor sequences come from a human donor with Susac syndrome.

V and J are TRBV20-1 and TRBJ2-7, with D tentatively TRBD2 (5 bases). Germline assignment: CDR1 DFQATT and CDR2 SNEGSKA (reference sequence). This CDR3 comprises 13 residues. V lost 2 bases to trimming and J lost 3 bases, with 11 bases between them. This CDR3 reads CSARRPSGYEQYF. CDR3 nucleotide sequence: TGCAGTGCTAGACGGCCCAGCGGCTACGAGCAGTACTTC.

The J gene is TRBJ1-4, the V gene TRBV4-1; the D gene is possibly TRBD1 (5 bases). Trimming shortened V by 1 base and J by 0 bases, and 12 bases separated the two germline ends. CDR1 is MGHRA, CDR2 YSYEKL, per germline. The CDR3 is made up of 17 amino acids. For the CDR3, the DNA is TGCGCCAGCAGCCAAGGGGGCAACTTTCCAACTAATGAAAAACTGTTTTTT. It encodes CASSQGGNFPTNEKLFF.

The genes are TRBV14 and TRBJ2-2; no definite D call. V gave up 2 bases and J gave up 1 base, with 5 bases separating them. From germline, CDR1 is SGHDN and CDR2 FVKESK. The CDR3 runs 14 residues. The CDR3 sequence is CASSQFVNTGELFF. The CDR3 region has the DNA TGTGCCAGCAGCCAATTCGTGAACACCGGGGAGCTGTTTTTT.

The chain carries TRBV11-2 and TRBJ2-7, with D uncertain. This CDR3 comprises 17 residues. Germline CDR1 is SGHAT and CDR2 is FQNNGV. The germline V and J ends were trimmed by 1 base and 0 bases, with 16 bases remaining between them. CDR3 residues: CASSLVDFAANSYEQYF. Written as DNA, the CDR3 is TGTGCCAGCAGCTTAGTCGATTTCGCAGCGAACTCCTACGAGCAGTACTTC.

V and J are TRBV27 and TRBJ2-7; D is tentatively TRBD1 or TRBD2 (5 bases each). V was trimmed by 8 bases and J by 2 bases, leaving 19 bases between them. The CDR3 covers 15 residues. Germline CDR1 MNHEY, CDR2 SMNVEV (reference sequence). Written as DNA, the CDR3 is TGTGCCAGCTGGGGGAGAACCAATAAGGCCTACGAGCAGTACTTC. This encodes CASWGRTNKAYEQYF.

In nucleotides, the CDR3 is TGCAGTGCCAGCTCTGGAAACACCATATATTTT. This translates into CSASSGNTIYF. The chain recombines TRBV20-1 with TRBJ1-3; D call uncertain. This CDR3 contains 11 residues. Germline CDR1 DFQATT, CDR2 SNEGSKA (reference sequence). Trimming shortened V by 6 bases and J by 0 bases, and 3 bases separated the two germline ends.

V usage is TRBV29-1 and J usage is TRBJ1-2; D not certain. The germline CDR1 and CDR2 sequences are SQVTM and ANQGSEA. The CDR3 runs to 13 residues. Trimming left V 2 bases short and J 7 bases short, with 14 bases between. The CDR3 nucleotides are TGCAGCGTTGAACGGGAGGAGGGTCCTGGCTACACCTTC. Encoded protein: CSVEREEGPGYTF.

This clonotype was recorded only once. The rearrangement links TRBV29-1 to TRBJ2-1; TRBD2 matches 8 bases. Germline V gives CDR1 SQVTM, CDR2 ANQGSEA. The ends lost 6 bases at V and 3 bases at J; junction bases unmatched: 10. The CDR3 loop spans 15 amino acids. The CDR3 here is CSVVFTSGSYNEQFF. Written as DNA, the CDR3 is TGCAGCGTCGTGTTTACAAGCGGGAGCTACAATGAGCAGTTCTTC.

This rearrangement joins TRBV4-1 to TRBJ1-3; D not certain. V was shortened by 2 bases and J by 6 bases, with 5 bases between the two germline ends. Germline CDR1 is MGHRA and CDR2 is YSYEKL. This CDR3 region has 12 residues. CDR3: CASSQPENTIYF. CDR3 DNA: TGCGCCAGCAGCCAACCGGAAAACACCATATATTTT.

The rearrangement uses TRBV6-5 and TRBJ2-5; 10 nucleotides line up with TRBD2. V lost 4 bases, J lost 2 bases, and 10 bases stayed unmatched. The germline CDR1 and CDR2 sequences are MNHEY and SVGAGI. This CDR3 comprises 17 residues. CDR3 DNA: TGTGCCAGCAGTTCCCTAGCGGGAGAGCTCCGGCAAGAGACCCAGTACTTC. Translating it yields CASSSLAGELRQETQYF.

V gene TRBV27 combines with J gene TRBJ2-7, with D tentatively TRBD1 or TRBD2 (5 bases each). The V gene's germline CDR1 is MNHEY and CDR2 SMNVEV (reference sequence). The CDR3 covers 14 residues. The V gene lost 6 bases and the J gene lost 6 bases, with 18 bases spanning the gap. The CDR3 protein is CASRLGTGLGEQYF. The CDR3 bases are TGTGCCAGCAGGCTCGGGACGGGATTGGGCGAGCAGTACTTC.

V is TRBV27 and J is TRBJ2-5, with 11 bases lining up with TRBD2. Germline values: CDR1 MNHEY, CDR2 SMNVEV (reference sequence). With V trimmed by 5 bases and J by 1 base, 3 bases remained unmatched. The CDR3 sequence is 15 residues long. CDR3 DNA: TGTGCCAGCAGTGGGACTAGCGGCCTCCAAGAGACCCAGTACTTC. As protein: CASSGTSGLQETQYF.

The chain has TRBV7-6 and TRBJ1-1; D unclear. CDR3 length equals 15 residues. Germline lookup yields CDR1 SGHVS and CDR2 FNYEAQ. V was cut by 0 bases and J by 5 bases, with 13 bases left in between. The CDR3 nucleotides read TGTGCCAGCAGCTTAGCGGAGGAGTCGAGGACTGAAGCTTTCTTT. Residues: CASSLAEESRTEAFF.

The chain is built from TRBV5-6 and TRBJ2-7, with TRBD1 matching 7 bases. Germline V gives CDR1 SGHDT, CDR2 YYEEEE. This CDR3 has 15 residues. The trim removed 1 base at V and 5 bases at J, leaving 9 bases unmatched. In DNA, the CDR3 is TGTGCCAGCAGCTTGAGGTTGAGGGGGCGCGACGAGCAGTACTTC. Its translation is CASSLRLRGRDEQYF.

This CDR3 is CASSWQGAGQPQHF. CDR3 bases: TGTGCCAGCAGTTGGCAGGGGGCCGGTCAGCCCCAGCATTTT. The J gene is TRBJ1-5, the V gene TRBV28, with 8 bases aligning to TRBD1. V was pared by 4 bases and J by 6 bases, with 5 bases of the junction left unmatched. Germline CDR1 is MDHEN and CDR2 is SYDVKM. This CDR3 has 14 residues.

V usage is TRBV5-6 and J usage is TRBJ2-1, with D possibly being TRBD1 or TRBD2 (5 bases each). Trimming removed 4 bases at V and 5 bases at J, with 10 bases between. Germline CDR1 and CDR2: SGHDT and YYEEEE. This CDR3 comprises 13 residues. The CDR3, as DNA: TGTGCCAGCAGCCCAGGGACGGACAATGAGCAGTTCTTC. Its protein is CASSPGTDNEQFF.

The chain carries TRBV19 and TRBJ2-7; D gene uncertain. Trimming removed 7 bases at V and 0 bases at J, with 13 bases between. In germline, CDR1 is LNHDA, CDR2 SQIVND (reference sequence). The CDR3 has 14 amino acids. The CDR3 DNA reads TGTGCCAGTAAATTAACGTACTACTCCTACGAGCAGTACTTC. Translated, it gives CASKLTYYSYEQYF.

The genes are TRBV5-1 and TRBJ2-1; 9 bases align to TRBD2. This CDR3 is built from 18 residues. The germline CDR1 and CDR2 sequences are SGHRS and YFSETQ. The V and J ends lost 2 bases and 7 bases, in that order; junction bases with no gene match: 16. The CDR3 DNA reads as TGCGCCAGCAGCTTACCGCGGGTAGCGGGAGCTTTTGGGAATGAGCAGTTCTTC. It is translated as CASSLPRVAGAFGNEQFF.

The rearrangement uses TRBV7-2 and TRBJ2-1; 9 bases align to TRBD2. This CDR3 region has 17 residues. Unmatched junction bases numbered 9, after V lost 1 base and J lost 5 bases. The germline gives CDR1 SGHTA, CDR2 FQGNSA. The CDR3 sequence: CASSLGGASGIHNEQFF. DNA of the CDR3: TGTGCCAGCAGCTTAGGTGGCGCTAGCGGGATTCACAATGAGCAGTTCTTC.

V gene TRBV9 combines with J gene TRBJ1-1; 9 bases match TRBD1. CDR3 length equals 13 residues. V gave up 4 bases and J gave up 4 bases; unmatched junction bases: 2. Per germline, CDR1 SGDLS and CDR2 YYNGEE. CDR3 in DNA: TGTGCCAGCAGCATGACAGGGGGCACTGAAGCTTTCTTT. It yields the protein CASSMTGGTEAFF.

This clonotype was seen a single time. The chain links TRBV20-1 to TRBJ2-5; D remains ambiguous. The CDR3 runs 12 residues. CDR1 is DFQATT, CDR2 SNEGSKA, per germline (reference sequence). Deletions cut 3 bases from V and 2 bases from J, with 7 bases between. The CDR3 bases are TGCAGTGCTAGTGCGGAGCAAGAGACCCAGTACTTC. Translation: CSASAEQETQYF.

This CDR3 is CASSGQGAEEQYF. The CDR3 DNA is TGTGCCAGCAGCGGACAGGGGGCGGAGGAGCAGTACTTC. J is TRBJ2-7 and V is TRBV9; 10 bases fit TRBD1. Looked up from germline, CDR1 is SGDLS and CDR2 is YYNGEE. With 3 bases clipped from V and 7 bases from J, the junction kept 4 bases outside the gene matches. This CDR3 contains 13 residues.

The CDR3 protein is CASSEAQGTQYF. CDR3 nucleotide sequence: TGTGCCAGCAGTGAAGCCCAGGGGACCCAGTACTTC. The chain combines TRBV6-1 with TRBJ2-5, with a possible D match to TRBD1 (5 bases). There are 12 residues in the CDR3. CDR1 is MNHNS, CDR2 SASEGT, per germline. Deletions cut 0 bases from V and 7 bases from J, with 6 bases between.

The CDR3 DNA reads TGTGCCAGCAGCCGGACTTCCTCCTACGAGCAGTACTTC. Its protein is CASSRTSSYEQYF. The gene calls are TRBV5-6 and TRBJ2-7, with D tentatively TRBD2 (5 bases). In germline, CDR1 is SGHDT, CDR2 YYEEEE. This CDR3 is 13 amino acids long. The V end lost 4 bases, the J end lost 0 bases, and 8 bases lay between the germline ends.

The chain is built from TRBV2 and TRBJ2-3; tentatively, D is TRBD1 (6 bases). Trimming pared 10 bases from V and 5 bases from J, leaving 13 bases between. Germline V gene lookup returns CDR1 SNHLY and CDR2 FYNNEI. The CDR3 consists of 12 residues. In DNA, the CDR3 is TGTGCCACCTTCCAGGGGAGAGATACGCAGTATTTT. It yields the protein CATFQGRDTQYF. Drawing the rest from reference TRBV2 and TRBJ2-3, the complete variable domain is EPEVTQTPSHQVTQMGQEVILRCVPISNHLYFYWYRQILGQKVEFLVSFYNNEISEKSEIFDDQFSVERPDGSNFTLKIRSTKLEDSAMYFCATFQGRDTQYFGPGTRLTVL.

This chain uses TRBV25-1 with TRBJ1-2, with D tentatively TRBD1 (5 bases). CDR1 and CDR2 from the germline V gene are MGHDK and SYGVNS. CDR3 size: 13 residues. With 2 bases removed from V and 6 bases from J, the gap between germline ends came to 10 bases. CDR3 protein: CASSEIGADGYTF. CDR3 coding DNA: TGTGCCAGCAGTGAAATAGGGGCAGATGGCTACACCTTC.